This TCR beta chain was retrieved from a study of blood T cell repertoires in COVID-19. V lost 1 base and J lost 0, with 9 bases in between. CDR3 length: 14 residues. Germline CDR1 reads SQVTM; CDR2 reads ANQGSEA. Using immunoSEQ multiplex PCR, the repertoire was profiled, and TCRdb retains in-frame clones only, with some absent. The table lists 75,000 or so clones, less than 90% of them singletons. The sample comprised peripheral blood. This receptor was taken from an elderly woman with acute or convalescent COVID-19. The J gene is TRBJ2-5, the V gene TRBV29-1; D remains ambiguous. CDR3 sequence reads: CSVEGLRYQETQYF. CDR3 nucleotides: TGCAGCGTTGAAGGGCTCAGGTACCAAGAGACCCAGTACTTC.